The entry below gives a single T cell receptor beta chain sequence along with its context. This sample is part of a study of blood T cells in healthy people across ages. It was with a sample-barcoded 5' primer and a J-beta primer mix that a second PCR of roughly 7 to 12 cycles was run. One entry per CDR3 protein, called by TCRdb with MiXCR from the 5' RACE reads. Of roughly 1,000,000 distinct CDR3 sequences listed, approximately 26% are singletons. This CDR3 region has 18 residues. The J segment lost 5 bases and the V segment lost 5 bases, leaving 19 bases of the junction unmatched. These data were also reused for a study on T cells of mothers and their children. That report adds: Each child contributed about 3 million TCR beta CDR3 reads, while each mother contributed over 8.5 million.

The clonotype comes from a girl aged 2 to 9 in good health. V gene TRBV12-3 or TRBV12-4 combines with J gene TRBJ2-3; 7 bases are a match to TRBD1. Sequenced: blood. The CDR3 DNA sequence: TGTGCCAGCAGTCACCGGGACAGACCCGATTCTGGGAGAGATACGCAGTATTTT. Protein product: CASSHRDRPDSGRDTQYF.